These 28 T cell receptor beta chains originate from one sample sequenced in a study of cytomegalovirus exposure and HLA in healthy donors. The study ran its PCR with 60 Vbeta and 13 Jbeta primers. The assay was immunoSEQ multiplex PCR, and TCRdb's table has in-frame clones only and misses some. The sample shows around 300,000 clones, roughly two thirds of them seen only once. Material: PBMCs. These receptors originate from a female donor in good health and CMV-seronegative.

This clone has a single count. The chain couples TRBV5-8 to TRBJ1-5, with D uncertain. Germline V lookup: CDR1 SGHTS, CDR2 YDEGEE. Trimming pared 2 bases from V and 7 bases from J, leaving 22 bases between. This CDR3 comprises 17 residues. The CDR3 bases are TGTGCCAGCAGCTTTGAGACCTCCATGGTAAAGAGGCAGCCCCAGCATTTT. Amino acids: CASSFETSMVKRQPQHF.

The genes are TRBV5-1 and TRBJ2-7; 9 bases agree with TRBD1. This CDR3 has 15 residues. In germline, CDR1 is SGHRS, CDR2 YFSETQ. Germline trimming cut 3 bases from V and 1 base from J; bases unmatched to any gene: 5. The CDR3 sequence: CASSYDRGVSYEQYF. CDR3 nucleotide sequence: TGCGCCAGCAGCTACGACAGGGGGGTTTCCTACGAGCAGTACTTC.

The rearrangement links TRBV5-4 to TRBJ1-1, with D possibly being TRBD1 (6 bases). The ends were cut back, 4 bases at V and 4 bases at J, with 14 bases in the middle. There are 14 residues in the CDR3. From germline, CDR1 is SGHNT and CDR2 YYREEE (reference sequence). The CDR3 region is CASSPGGAGTEAFF. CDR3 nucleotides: TGTGCCAGCAGCCCGGGGGGGGCGGGCACTGAAGCTTTCTTT.

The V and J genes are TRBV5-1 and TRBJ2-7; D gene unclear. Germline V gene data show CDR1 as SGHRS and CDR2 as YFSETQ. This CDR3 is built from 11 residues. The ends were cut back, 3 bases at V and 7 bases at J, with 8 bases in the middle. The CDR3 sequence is CASSSSLEQYF. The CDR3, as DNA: TGCGCCAGCAGCTCCTCACTAGAGCAGTACTTC.

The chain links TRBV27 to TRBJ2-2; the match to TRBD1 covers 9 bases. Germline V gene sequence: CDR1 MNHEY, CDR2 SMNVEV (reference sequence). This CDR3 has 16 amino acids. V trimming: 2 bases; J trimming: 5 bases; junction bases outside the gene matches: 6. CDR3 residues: CASSLGSGTGTGELFF. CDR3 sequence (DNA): TGTGCCAGCAGTTTAGGATCCGGGACAGGGACCGGGGAGCTGTTTTTT.

CDR3 bases: TGTGCCAGCAGCTTAGGGGGCGCGACGAACACCGGGGAGCTGTTTTTT. This gives the protein CASSLGGATNTGELFF. V is TRBV11-2 and J is TRBJ2-2, with a possible D match to TRBD1 (5 bases). This CDR3 spans 16 amino acids. Germline assignment: CDR1 SGHAT and CDR2 FQNNGV. Deletions cut 1 base from V and 0 bases from J, with 9 bases between.

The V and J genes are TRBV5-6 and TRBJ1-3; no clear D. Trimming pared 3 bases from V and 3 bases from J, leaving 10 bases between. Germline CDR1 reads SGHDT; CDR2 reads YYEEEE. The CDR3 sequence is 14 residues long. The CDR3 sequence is CASSSSSGGNTIYF. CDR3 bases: TGTGCCAGCAGCTCTTCCAGTGGTGGAAACACCATATATTTT.

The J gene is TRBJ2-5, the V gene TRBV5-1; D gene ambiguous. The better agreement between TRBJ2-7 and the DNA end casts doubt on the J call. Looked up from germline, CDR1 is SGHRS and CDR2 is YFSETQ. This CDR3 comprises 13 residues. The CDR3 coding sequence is TGCGCCAGCAGCCGAGGCCTCTCCTACGAGCAGTACTTC. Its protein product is CASSRGLSYEQYF.

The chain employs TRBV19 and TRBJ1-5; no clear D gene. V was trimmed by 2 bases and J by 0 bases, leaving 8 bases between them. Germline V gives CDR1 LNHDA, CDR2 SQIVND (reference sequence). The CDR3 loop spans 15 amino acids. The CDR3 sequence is CASSIMRVSNQPQHF. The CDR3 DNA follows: TGTGCCAGTAGTATAATGAGGGTTAGCAATCAGCCCCAGCATTTT.

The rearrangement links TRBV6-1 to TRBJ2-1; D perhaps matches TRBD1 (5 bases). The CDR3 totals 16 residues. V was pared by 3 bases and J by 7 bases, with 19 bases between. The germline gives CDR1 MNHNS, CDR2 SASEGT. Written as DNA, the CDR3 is TGTGCCAGCAGTGATGCTACCAGGGTTAGGGTGAATGAGCAGTTCTTC. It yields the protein CASSDATRVRVNEQFF.

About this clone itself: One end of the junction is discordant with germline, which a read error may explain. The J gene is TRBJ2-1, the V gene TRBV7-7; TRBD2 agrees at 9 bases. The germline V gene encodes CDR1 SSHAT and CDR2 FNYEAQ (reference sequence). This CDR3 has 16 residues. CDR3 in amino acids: CASSPGIAGEGNEQFF. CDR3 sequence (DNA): TGTGCTAGCAGCCCAGGGATAGCGGGAGAGGGAAATGAGCAGTTCTTC.

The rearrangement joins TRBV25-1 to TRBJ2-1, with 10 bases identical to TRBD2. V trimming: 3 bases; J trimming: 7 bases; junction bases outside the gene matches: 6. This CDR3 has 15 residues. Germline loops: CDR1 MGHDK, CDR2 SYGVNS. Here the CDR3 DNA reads TGTGCCAGCAGTGATACTAGCGGGGTTTCAAATGAGCAGTTCTTC. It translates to CASSDTSGVSNEQFF.

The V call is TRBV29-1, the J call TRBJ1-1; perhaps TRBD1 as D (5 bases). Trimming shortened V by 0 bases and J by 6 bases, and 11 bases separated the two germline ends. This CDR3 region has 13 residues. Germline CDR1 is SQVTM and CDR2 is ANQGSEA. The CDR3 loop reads CSVEDLGGAEAFF. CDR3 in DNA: TGCAGCGTTGAAGATCTGGGGGGAGCTGAAGCTTTCTTT.

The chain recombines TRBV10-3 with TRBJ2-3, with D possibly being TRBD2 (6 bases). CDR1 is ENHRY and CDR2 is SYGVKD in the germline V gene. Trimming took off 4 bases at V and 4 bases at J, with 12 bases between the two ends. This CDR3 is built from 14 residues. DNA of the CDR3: TGTGCCATCAGTGGGTTGGGACTCTCAGATACGCAGTATTTT. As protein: CAISGLGLSDTQYF.

CDR3 in DNA: TGTGCCAGCAGACCAGGGGGTTTGCAAGAGACCCAGTACTTC. Protein product: CASRPGGLQETQYF. V gene TRBV6-6 combines with J gene TRBJ2-5; 7 nucleotides agree with TRBD1. Germline loops: CDR1 MNHNY, CDR2 SVGAGI (reference sequence). Germline trimming cut 6 bases from V and 2 bases from J; bases unmatched to any gene: 6. CDR3 size: 14 residues.

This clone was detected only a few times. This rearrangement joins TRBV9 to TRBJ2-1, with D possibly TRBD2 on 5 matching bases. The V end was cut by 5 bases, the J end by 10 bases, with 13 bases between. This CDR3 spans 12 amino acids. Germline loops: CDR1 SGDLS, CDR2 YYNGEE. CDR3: CASSRTGNEQFF. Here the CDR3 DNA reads TGTGCCAGCAGTAGGACTGGAAACGAGCAGTTCTTC.

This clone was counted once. The CDR3 sequence is CASSLGLNRQGDFDTF. CDR3 sequence (DNA): TGCGCCAGCAGCTTGGGCCTTAATCGACAGGGGGATTTTGACACCTTC. J is TRBJ1-2 and V is TRBV5-1; 9 nucleotides match TRBD1. CDR1 is SGHRS and CDR2 is YFSETQ in the germline V gene. Trimming removed 0 bases from V and 12 bases from J; junction bases left unmatched: 15. This CDR3 comprises 16 residues.

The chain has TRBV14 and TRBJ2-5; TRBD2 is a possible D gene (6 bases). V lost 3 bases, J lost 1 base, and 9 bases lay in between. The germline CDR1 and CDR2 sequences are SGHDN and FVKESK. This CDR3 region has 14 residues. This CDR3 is CASSHLGGQETQYF. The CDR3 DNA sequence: TGTGCCAGCAGCCACTTGGGGGGCCAAGAGACCCAGTACTTC.

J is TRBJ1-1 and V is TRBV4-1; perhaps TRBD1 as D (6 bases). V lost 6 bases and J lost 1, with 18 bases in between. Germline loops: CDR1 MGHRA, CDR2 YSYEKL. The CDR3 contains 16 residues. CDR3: CASSQNTGMGNTEAFF. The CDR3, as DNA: TGCGCCAGCAGTCAAAATACAGGGATGGGGAACACTGAAGCTTTCTTT.

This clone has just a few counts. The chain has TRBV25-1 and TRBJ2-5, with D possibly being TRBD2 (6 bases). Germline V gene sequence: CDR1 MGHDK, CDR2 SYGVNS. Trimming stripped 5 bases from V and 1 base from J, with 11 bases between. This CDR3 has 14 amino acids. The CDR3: CASSRAGGQETQYF. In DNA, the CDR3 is TGTGCCAGCAGTAGGGCCGGGGGCCAAGAGACCCAGTACTTC.

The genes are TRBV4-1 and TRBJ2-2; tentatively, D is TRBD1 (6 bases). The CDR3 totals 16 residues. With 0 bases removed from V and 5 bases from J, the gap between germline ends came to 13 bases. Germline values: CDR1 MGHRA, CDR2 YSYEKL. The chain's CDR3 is CASSQEQGVRTGELFF. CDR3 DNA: TGCGCCAGCAGCCAAGAACAGGGTGTAAGAACCGGGGAGCTGTTTTTT.

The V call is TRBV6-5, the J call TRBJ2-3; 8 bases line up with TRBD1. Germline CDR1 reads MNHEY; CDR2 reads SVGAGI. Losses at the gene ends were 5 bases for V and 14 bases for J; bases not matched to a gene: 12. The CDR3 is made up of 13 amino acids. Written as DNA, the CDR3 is TGTGCCAGCAGTACCTACCGGGACAGGAGAGGGTATTTT. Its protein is CASSTYRDRRGYF.

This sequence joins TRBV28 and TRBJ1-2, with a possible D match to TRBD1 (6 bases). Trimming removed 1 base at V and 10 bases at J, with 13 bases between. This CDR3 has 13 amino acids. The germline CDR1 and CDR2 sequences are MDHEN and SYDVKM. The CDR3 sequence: CASSLFAQGIYTF. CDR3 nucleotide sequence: TGTGCCAGCAGTTTATTTGCACAGGGTATCTACACCTTC.

This chain's CDR3 is CASSYRGSSYEQYF. CDR3 nucleotides: TGTGCCAGCAGTTACCGCGGGAGCTCCTACGAGCAGTACTTC. The chain recombines TRBV6-5 with TRBJ2-7; 7 nucleotides align to TRBD2. Germline CDR1 is MNHEY and CDR2 is SVGAGI. Unmatched junction bases numbered 1, after V lost 2 bases and J lost 0 bases. The CDR3 has 14 amino acids.

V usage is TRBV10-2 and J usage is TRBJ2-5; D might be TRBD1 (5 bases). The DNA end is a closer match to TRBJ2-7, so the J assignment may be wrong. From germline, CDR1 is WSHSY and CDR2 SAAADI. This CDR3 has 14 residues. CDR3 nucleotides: TGCGCCAGCAGTTCTGACCCGGTGGGGCGCGAGCAGTACTTC. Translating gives CASSSDPVGREQYF.

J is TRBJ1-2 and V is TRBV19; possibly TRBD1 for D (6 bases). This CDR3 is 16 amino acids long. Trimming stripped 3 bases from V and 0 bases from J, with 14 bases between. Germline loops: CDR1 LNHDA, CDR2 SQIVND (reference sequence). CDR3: CASSIALRTANYGYTF. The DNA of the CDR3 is TGTGCCAGTAGTATCGCCCTAAGGACAGCTAACTATGGCTACACCTTC. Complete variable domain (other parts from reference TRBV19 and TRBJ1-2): DGGITQSPKYLFRKEGQNVTLSCEQNLNHDAMYWYRQDPGQGLRLIYYSQIVNDFQKGDIAEGYSVSREKKESFPLTVTSAQKNPTAFYLCASSIALRTANYGYTFGSGTRLTVV.

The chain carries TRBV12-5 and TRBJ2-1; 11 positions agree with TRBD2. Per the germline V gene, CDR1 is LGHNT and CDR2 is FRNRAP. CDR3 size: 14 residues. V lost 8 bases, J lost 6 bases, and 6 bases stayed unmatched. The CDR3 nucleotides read TGTGCTAGTCTGCTAGCGGGAGGCGGCAATGAGCAGTTCTTC. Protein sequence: CASLLAGGGNEQFF.

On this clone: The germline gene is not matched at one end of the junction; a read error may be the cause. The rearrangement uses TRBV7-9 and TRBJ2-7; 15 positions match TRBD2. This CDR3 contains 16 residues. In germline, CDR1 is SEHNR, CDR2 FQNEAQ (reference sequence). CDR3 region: CSSSKGLAGGVGEQYF. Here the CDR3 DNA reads TGTTCCAGCAGCAAAGGACTAGCGGGAGGGGTGGGCGAGCAGTACTTC.